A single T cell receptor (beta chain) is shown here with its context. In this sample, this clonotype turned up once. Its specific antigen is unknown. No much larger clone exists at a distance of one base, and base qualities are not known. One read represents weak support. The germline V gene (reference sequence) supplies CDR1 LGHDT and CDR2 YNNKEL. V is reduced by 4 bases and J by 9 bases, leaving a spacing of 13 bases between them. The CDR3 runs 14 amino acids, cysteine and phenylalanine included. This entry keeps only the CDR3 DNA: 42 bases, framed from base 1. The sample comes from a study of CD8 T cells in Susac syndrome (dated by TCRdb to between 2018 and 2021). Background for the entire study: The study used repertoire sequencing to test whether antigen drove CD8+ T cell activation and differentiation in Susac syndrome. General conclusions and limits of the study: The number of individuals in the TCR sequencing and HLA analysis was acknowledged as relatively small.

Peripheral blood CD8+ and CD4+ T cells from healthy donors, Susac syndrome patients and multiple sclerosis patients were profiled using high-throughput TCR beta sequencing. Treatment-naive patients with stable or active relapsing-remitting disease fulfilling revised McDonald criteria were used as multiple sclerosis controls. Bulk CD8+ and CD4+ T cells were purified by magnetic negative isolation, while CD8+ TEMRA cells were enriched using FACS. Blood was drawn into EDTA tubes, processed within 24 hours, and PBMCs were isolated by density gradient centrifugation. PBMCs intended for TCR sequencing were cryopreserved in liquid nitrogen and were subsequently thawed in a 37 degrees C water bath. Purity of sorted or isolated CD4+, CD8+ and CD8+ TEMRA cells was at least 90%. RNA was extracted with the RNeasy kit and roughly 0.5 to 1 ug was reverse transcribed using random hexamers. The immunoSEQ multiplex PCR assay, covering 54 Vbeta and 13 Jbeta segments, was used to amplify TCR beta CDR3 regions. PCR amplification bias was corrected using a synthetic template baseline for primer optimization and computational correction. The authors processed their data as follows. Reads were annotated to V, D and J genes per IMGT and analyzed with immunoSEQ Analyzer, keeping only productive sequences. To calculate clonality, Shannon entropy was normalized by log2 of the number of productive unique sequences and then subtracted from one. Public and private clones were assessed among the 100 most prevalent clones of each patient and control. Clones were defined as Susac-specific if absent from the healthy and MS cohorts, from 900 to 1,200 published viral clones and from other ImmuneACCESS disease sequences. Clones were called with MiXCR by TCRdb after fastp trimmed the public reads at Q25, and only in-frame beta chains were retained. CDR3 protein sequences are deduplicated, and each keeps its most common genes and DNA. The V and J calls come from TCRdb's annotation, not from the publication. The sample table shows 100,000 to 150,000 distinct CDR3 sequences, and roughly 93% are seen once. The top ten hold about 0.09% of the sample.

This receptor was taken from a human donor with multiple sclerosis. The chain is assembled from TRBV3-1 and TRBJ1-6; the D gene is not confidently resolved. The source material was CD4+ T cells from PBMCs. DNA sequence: TGTGCCAGCAGCCCGCTAGGCCGTGGTTCACCCCTCCACTTT. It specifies CASSPLGRGSPLHF.